The following is a T cell receptor beta chain sequence with its context. One end of the junction varies from germline; a read error may be responsible. This sample was included in a study of patients and donors after allogeneic stem cell transplantation. MiXCR, run by TCRdb on the RT-PCR reads, gives a single entry per CDR3 protein. This sample has approximately 410,000 distinct CDR3 sequences, with more than 15% found just once. The material sequenced was blood, either unsorted or a sorted T cell fraction (not recorded which). The TCR was taken from a human donor who was either an allogeneic HSCT recipient or a stem cell or donor lymphocyte infusion donor (not recorded which). It is not recorded whose cells these are; they may come from a transplant donor.

The CDR3 bases are TGCGCCAGCAGCTTAAGATCAGGACAGGGGGGAATCTTC. It specifies CASSLRSGQGGIF. The chain has TRBV5-1 and TRBJ2-1; 10 bases are a match to TRBD1. The CDR3 has 13 residues. Germline loops: CDR1 SGHRS, CDR2 YFSETQ. The complete variable domain, with remaining parts taken from reference TRBV5-1 and TRBJ2-1, reads KAGVTQTPRYLIKTRGQQVTLSCSPISGHRSVSWYQQTPGQGLQFLFEYFSETQRNKGNFPGRFSGRQFSNSRSEMNVSTLELGDSALYLCASSLRSGQGGIFGPGTRLTVL.